These 7 T cell receptor beta chains originate from one sample sequenced in a study of cytomegalovirus exposure and HLA in healthy donors. Both 60 Vbeta primers and 13 Jbeta primers went into the PCR. Some clones are missing from TCRdb's copy, which holds only in-frame ones; the method was immunoSEQ multiplex PCR. The profile shows 130,000 or so clones, 75% to 80% of them singletons. The sample comprised PBMCs. The receptors derive from a woman in her thirties or forties in good health and CMV-seronegative.

The rearrangement joins TRBV5-4 to TRBJ2-7; the match to TRBD2 covers 13 bases. Unmatched junction bases numbered 5, after V lost 4 bases and J lost 1 base. CDR1 SGHNT and CDR2 YYREEE come from the germline V gene (reference sequence). The CDR3 has 16 amino acids. The CDR3 spells CASSGGLAGASYEQYF. The DNA for the CDR3 is TGTGCCAGCAGCGGAGGACTAGCGGGAGCTTCCTACGAGCAGTACTTC.

The chain couples TRBV7-9 to TRBJ2-3; D is ambiguous. This CDR3 has 13 amino acids. V shed 5 bases and J shed 1 base, with 7 bases lying between them. The germline CDR1 and CDR2 sequences are SEHNR and FQNEAQ (reference sequence). The CDR3 sequence is CASSPRGTDTQYF. Here the CDR3 DNA reads TGTGCCAGCAGCCCTCGGGGCACAGATACGCAGTATTTT.

V usage is TRBV20-1 and J usage is TRBJ1-2; no reliable D call. CDR3 length: 11 residues. Germline V CDR1 and CDR2: DFQATT, SNEGSKA (reference sequence). Trimming shortened V by 4 bases and J by 6 bases, and 9 bases separated the two germline ends. The chain's CDR3 is CSAKNLHGYTF. DNA of the CDR3: TGCAGTGCTAAAAATCTACATGGCTACACCTTC.

This rearrangement joins TRBV11-2 to TRBJ1-1; 7 bases align to TRBD1. The CDR3 contains 13 residues. The germline gives CDR1 SGHAT, CDR2 FQNNGV. After removal of 5 bases from V and 2 bases from J, the junction contained 2 bases not matched to a gene. CDR3 sequence: CASSTGANTEAFF. The DNA for the CDR3 is TGTGCCAGCAGCACAGGGGCCAACACTGAAGCTTTCTTT.

The chain recombines TRBV5-1 with TRBJ2-2; weak D call: TRBD2 (5 bases). The CDR3 covers 14 residues. CDR1 and CDR2 from the germline V gene are SGHRS and YFSETQ. Between the trimmed V and J ends, which lost 3 bases and 0 bases, there was a span of 6 bases. CDR3 DNA: TGCGCCAGCAGCTCACTAGCGAACACCGGGGAGCTGTTTTTT. Protein: CASSSLANTGELFF.

This clone showed up just once. V is TRBV6-6 and J is TRBJ1-3; D remains ambiguous. The CDR3 length is 14 residues. The V gene lost 5 bases and the J gene lost 0 bases, with 8 bases spanning the gap. Germline values: CDR1 MNHNY, CDR2 SVGAGI (reference sequence). CDR3 sequence (DNA): TGTGCCAGCAGTGCACAGAGCTCTGGAAACACCATATATTTT. This codes for CASSAQSSGNTIYF.

Points on this clone: This same CDR3 is encoded by further DNA sequences in the sample. The chain's CDR3 is CASSGQANTEAFF. The CDR3 coding sequence is TGTGCCAGCTCAGGACAGGCGAACACTGAAGCTTTCTTT. This chain joins TRBV18 and TRBJ1-1; 7 nucleotides align to TRBD1. The CDR3 is 13 residues long. Trimming cost V 5 bases and J 1 base; bases outside gene matches: 1. CDR1 and CDR2 from the germline V gene are KGHSH and LQKENI. Combining the CDR3 with reference TRBV18 and TRBJ1-1 gives the whole variable domain NAGVMQNPRHLVRRRGQEARLRCSPMKGHSHVYWYRQLPEEGLKFMVYLQKENIIDESGMPKERFSAEFPKEGPSILRIQQVVRGDSAAYFCASSGQANTEAFFGQGTRLTVV.